This T cell receptor (beta chain) is from a study of blood T cell repertoires in COVID-19 (dated by TCRdb to the early 2020s). For context, the study as a whole: The collaborator samples originated in the United States, Italy and Spain and spanned the acute and convalescent phases of COVID-19. The prospective study material was composed of cDNA or gDNA derived from T cells, B-cell-depleted T cells, or PBMCs. Subjects who had been exposed to COVID-19, were actively infected with it, or had recovered from it provided the deeply sampled blood TCRbeta repertoires that made up the dataset. The repertoires were made available in a free public database intended to serve as a resource for research on the immune response to SARS-CoV-2. Samples came from the ongoing ImmuneRACE study (first 160 participants) plus 1,254 subjects from 6 global collaborators. A de-identified subject ID, COVID-19 status, age in years and sex were almost always included in the sample metadata. Where HLA class I and class II types were available, the types were taken from metadata supplied by the sample provider, not from assay-based typing. Study-level results and caveats: The amount of clinical and demographic metadata varied by source and participant and was provided uncurated.

The immunoSEQ Assay, a bias-controlled multiplex PCR, was used to amplify TCRbeta CDR3 regions from genomic DNA. The study's own analysis went as follows. Nucleated cell counts per sample were estimated from amplification of reference gene primers within the assay. To quantify the absolute abundance of each unique TCRbeta CDR3 rearrangement, sequence reads were collapsed and filtered. For each sample, productive Simpson clonality was calculated as the square root of Simpson's diversity index over productive rearrangements. Imported from immuneACCESS, the table was reduced by TCRdb to in-frame sequences with V and J called. These copies leave out some clones; in studies compared against another copy, an unresolved V gene accounts for under half, and the cause of the remainder is not known. V and J calls plus clone size are reproduced from that table; the DNA served to infer D and trimming. The sample has 150,000 to 200,000 clones on record, about 85% of them singletons. The ten largest clones add up to roughly 1.3% of the sample.

Via the germline V gene (reference sequence), CDR1 is GTSNPN and CDR2 SVGIG. Spanning cysteine to phenylalanine, the CDR3 consists of 15 amino acids. Only the CDR3 part of the read is kept: 45 bases, read in frame from the first base. V is cut back by 2 bases and J by 10 bases, with 11 bases in the junction unmatched. A second Seattle source provided samples from volunteer blood donors who had recovered from COVID-19. The collaborating institutions used their own protocols to collect whole blood in K2EDTA tubes. Collaborator samples were shipped for TCRbeta analysis as frozen whole blood, isolated PBMCs, or DNA extracted from either sample type. With regard to this clone: No antigen is known for it. No base quality information exists; no much larger clone differs at one position.

The sequence joins TRBV30 to TRBJ1-6; 7 middle bases align to TRBD1. This clonotype originated in a man aged 55 to 69 who had recovered from COVID-19. Sequencing was performed on peripheral blood. The CDR3 protein sequence reads: CAWSRLDRENSPLHF. Read as DNA, the sequence is TGTGCCTGGAGTCGACTAGACAGGGAAAACTCACCCCTCCACTTT.